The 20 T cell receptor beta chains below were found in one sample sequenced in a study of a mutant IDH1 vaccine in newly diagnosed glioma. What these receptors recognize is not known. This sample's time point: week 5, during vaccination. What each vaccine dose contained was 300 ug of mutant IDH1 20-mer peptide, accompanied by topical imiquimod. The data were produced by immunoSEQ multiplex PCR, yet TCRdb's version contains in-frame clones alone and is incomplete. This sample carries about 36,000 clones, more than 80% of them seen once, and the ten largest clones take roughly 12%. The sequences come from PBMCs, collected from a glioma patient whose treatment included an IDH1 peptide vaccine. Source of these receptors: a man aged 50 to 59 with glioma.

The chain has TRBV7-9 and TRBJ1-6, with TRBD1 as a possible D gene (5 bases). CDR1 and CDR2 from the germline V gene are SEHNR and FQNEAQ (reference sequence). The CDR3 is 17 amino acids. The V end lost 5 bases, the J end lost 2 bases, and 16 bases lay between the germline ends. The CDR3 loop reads CASSRGDSNPYNSPLHF. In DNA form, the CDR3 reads TGTGCCAGCAGCCGGGGAGACAGCAACCCCTATAATTCACCCCTCCACTTT.

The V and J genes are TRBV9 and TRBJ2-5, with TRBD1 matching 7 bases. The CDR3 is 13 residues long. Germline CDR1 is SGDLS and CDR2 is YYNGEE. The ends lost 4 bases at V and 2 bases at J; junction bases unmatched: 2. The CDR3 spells CASSRTGQETQYF. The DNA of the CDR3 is TGTGCCAGCAGCCGGACAGGACAAGAGACCCAGTACTTC.

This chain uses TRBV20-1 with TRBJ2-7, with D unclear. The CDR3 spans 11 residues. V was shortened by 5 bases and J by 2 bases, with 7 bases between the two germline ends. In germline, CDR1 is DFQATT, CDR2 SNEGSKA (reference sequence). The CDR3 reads CSAHGPYEQYF. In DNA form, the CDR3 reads TGCAGTGCTCACGGGCCCTACGAGCAGTACTTC.

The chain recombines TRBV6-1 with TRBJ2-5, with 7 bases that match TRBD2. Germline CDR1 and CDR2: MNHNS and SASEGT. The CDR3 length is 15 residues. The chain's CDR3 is CATRGRGLMPETQYF. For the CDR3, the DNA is TGTGCTACCCGAGGGAGGGGCCTAATGCCGGAGACCCAGTACTTC.

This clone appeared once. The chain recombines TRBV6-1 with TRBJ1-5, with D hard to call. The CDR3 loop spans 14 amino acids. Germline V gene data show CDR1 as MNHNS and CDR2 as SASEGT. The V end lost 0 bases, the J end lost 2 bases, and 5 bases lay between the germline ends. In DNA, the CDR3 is TGTGCCAGCAGTGAAGCAAGGGGCAATCAGCCCCAGCATTTT. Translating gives CASSEARGNQPQHF.

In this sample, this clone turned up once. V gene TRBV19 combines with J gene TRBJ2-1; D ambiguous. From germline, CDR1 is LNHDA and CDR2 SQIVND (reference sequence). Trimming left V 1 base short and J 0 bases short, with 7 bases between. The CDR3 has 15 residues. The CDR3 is CASSIGEDSYNEQFF. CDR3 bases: TGTGCCAGTAGTATAGGGGAAGACTCCTACAATGAGCAGTTCTTC.

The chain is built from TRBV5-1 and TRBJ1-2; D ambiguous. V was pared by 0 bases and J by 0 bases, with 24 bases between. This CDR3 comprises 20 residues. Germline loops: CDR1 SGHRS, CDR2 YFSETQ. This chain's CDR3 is CASSLGSGISSLSANYGYTF. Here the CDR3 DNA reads TGCGCCAGCAGCTTGGGATCGGGGATATCATCCTTATCAGCTAACTATGGCTACACCTTC. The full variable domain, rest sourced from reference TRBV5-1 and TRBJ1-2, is KAGVTQTPRYLIKTRGQQVTLSCSPISGHRSVSWYQQTPGQGLQFLFEYFSETQRNKGNFPGRFSGRQFSNSRSEMNVSTLELGDSALYLCASSLGSGISSLSANYGYTFGSGTRLTVV.

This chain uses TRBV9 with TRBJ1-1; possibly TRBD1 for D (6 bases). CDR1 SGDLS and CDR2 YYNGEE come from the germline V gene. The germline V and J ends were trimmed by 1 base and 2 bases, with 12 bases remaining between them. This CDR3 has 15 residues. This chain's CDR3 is CASSVTGTPNTEAFF. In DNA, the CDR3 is TGTGCCAGCAGCGTAACCGGGACACCTAACACTGAAGCTTTCTTT.

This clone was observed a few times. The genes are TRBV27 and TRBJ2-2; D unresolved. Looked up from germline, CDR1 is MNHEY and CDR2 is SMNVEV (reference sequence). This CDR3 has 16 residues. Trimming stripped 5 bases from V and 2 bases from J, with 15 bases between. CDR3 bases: TGTGCCAGCAGTCCACCCCGCCACCTTAACACCGGGGAGCTGTTTTTT. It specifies CASSPPRHLNTGELFF.

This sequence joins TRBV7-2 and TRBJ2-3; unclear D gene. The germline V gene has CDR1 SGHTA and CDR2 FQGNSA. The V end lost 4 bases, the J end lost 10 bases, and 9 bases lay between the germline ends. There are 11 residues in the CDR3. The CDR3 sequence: CASSSPYPQYF. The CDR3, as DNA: TGTGCCAGCAGCTCTCCCTATCCGCAGTATTTT.

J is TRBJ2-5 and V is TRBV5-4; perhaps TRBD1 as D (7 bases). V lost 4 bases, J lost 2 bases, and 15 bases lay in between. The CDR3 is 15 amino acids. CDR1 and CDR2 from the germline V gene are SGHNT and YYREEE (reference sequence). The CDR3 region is CASSLGGGMQETQYF. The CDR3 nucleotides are TGTGCCAGCAGCCTCGGAGGGGGCATGCAAGAGACCCAGTACTTC.

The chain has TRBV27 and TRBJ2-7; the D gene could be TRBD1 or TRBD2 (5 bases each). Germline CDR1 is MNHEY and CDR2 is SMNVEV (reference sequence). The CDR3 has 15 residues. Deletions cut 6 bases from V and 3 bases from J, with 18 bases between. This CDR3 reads CASRTSGLGDYEQYF. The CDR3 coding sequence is TGTGCCAGCAGAACTTCTGGCTTGGGGGACTACGAGCAGTACTTC.

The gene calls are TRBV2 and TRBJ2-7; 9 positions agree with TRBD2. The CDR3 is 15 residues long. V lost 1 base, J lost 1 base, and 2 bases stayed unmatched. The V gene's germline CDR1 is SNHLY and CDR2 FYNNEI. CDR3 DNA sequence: TGTGCCAGCAGTGAAGGCGGGGGGGAGTCCTACGAGCAGTACTTC. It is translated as CASSEGGGESYEQYF.

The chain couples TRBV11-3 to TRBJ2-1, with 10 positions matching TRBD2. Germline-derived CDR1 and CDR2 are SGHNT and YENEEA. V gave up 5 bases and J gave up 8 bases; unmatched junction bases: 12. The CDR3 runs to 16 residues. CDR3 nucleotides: TGTGCCAGCAGCGACCGGACTAGCGGAGGTTGGGATGAGCAGTTCTTC. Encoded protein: CASSDRTSGGWDEQFF.

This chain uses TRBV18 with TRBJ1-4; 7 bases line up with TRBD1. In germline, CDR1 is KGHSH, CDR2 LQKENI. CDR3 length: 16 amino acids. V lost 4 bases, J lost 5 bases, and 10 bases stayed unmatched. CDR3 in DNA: TGTGCCAGCTCACTGGACGGCGGGACAGACAATGAAAAACTGTTTTTT. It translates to CASSLDGGTDNEKLFF.

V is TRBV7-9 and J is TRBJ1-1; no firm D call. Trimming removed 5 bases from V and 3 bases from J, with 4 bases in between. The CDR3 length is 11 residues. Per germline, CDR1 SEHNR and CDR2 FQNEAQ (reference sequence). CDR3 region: CASSLYTEAFF. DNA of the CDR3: TGTGCCAGCAGCCTGTACACTGAAGCTTTCTTT.

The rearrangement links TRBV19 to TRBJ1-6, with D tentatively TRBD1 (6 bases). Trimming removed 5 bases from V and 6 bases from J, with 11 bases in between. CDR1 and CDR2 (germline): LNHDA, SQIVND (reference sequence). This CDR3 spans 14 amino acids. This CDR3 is CASSEQGRNSPLHF. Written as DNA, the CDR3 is TGTGCCAGTAGTGAACAGGGACGTAATTCACCCCTCCACTTT.

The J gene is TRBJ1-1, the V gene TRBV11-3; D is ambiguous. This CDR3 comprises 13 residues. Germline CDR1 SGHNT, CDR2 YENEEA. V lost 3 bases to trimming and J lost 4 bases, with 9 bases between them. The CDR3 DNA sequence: TGTGCCAGCAGCTTCTCCGAACGCACTGAAGCTTTCTTT. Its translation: CASSFSERTEAFF.

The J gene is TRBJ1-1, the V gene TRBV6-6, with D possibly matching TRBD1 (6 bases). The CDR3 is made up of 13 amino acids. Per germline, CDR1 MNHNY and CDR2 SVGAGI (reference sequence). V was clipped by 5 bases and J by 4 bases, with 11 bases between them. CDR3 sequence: CASSVQGGTEAFF. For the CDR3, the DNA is TGTGCCAGCAGTGTACAGGGAGGCACTGAAGCTTTCTTT.

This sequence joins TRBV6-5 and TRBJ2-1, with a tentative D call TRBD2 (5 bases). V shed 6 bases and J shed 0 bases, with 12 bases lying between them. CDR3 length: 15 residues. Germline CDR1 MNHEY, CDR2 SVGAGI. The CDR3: CASRRRGNSYNEQFF. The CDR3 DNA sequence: TGTGCCAGCAGGCGTCGGGGAAACTCCTACAATGAGCAGTTCTTC.